Each of the 10 T cell receptor beta chains below was sequenced from the same sample in a study of response to subunit inactivated influenza vaccine. One entry per CDR3 protein, called by TCRdb with MiXCR from the RT-PCR reads. Of about 800,000 distinct CDR3 sequences listed, approximately 21% are singletons. The sample in question was PBMCs from blood, obtained roughly 5 days after vaccination. The receptors were gathered from a man between 50 and 59 years old who received an inactivated influenza vaccine.

This clonotype was found many times. The chain uses TRBV29-1 and TRBJ2-7, with D tentatively TRBD2 (5 bases). Germline V gene lookup returns CDR1 SQVTM and CDR2 ANQGSEA. V was trimmed by 4 bases and J by 4 bases, leaving 14 bases between them. The CDR3 sequence is 13 residues long. CDR3 nucleotide sequence: TGCAGCGTTGGTACTCGGGGAACTTACGAGCAGTACTTC. It encodes CSVGTRGTYEQYF.

This clonotype was seen only a few times. This chain links TRBV12-3 or TRBV12-4 with TRBJ2-1; D gene ambiguous. V shed 5 bases and J shed 4 bases, with 15 bases lying between them. The CDR3 has 15 residues. Here the CDR3 DNA reads TGTGCCAGCAGTCCCCCCCCGACTCGATACAATGAGCAGTTCTTC. Its translation: CASSPPPTRYNEQFF.

The chain links TRBV5-6 to TRBJ1-1; the match to TRBD1 covers 11 bases. Germline CDR1 is SGHDT and CDR2 is YYEEEE. The CDR3 is 16 residues long. With 2 bases clipped from V and 1 base from J, the junction kept 4 bases outside the gene matches. The CDR3 spells CASSFYGQGANTEAFF. CDR3 nucleotides: TGTGCCAGCAGCTTTTACGGACAGGGGGCGAACACTGAAGCTTTCTTT.

This clonotype occurred a few times. The chain links TRBV6-5 to TRBJ1-5; D unresolved. CDR1 and CDR2 (germline): MNHEY, SVGAGI. Trimming took 4 bases from V and 0 from J, leaving 13 bases between them. The length of the CDR3 is 16 residues. As DNA, the CDR3 is TGTGCCAGCAGTTTGGAATCACGATATAGCAATCAGCCCCAGCATTTT. It yields the protein CASSLESRYSNQPQHF.

The V gene is TRBV7-2, the J gene TRBJ2-1, with 11 nucleotides matching TRBD2. The CDR3 has 16 amino acids. Per the germline V gene, CDR1 is SGHTA and CDR2 is FQGNSA. Losses at the gene ends were 3 bases for V and 7 bases for J; bases not matched to a gene: 8. The CDR3 reads CASSLLAGGLSNEQFF. CDR3 coding DNA: TGTGCCAGCAGCTTGCTAGCGGGGGGATTGTCTAATGAGCAGTTCTTC.

This clonotype was observed a few times. This rearrangement joins TRBV5-1 to TRBJ2-7; 10 bases line up with TRBD1. Germline V lookup: CDR1 SGHRS, CDR2 YFSETQ. Trimming took 1 base from V and 5 from J; bases not matched to a gene: 6. This CDR3 has 15 residues. CDR3 sequence reads: CASSLPSGTGDEQYF. The CDR3 bases are TGCGCCAGCAGCTTGCCCTCCGGGACAGGGGACGAGCAGTACTTC. The full variable domain, in which reference TRBV5-1 and TRBJ2-7 provide the parts outside the CDR3, is KAGVTQTPRYLIKTRGQQVTLSCSPISGHRSVSWYQQTPGQGLQFLFEYFSETQRNKGNFPGRFSGRQFSNSRSEMNVSTLELGDSALYLCASSLPSGTGDEQYFGPGTRLTVT.

This clonotype occurred many times. The chain links TRBV29-1 to TRBJ1-1; TRBD1 matches at 9 bases. The germline gives CDR1 SQVTM, CDR2 ANQGSEA. V gave up 5 bases and J gave up 3 bases; unmatched junction bases: 4. This CDR3 contains 13 residues. CDR3 protein: CSVTGTGHTEAFF. The CDR3, as DNA: TGCAGCGTTACCGGGACAGGGCACACTGAAGCTTTCTTT.

This clonotype showed up just a few times. The chain has TRBV5-1 and TRBJ2-1; TRBD2 matches at 15 bases. The CDR3 contains 18 residues. The V gene's germline CDR1 is SGHRS and CDR2 YFSETQ. V dropped 1 base and J dropped 10; count of bases not matched to a gene: 12. The CDR3 here is CASSLFSLTGTSGREQFF. DNA for the CDR3: TGCGCCAGCAGCTTGTTTAGTCTAACCGGGACTAGCGGGAGGGAGCAGTTCTTC.

At least ten counts were recorded for this clonotype. This chain links TRBV3-1 with TRBJ2-3, with 12 bases fitting TRBD2. The junction had 7 bases not matched to a gene; V was cut back by 2 bases and J by 4 bases. Germline loops: CDR1 LGHDT, CDR2 YNNKEL (reference sequence). The CDR3 consists of 17 residues. The CDR3 bases are TGTGCCAGCAGCCAAACGTACCTAGCGGGAGGGCCAGATACGCAGTATTTT. It translates to CASSQTYLAGGPDTQYF.

The genes are TRBV20-1 and TRBJ1-5, with D unclear. Between the trimmed V and J ends, which lost 3 bases and 5 bases, there was a span of 5 bases. This CDR3 has 11 residues. The germline CDR1 and CDR2 sequences are DFQATT and SNEGSKA (reference sequence). This CDR3 is CSASGDQPQHF. The DNA of the CDR3 is TGCAGTGCTAGTGGTGATCAGCCCCAGCATTTT.